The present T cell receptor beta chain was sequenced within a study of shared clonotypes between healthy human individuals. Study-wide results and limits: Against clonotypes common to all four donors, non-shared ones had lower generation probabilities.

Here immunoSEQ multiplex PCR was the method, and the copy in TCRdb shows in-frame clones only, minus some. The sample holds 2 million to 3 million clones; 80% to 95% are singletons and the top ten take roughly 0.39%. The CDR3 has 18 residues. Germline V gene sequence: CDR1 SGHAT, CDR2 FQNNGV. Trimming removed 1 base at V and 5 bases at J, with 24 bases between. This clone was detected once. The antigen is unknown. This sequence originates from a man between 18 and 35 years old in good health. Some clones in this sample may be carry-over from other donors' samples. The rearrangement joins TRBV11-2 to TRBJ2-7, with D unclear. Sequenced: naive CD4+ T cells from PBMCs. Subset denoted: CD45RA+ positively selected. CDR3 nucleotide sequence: TGTGCCAGCAGCTTAGCTTTGAGGCTCCCTCTGGATTGGAACGAGCAGTACTTC. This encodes CASSLALRLPLDWNEQYF.